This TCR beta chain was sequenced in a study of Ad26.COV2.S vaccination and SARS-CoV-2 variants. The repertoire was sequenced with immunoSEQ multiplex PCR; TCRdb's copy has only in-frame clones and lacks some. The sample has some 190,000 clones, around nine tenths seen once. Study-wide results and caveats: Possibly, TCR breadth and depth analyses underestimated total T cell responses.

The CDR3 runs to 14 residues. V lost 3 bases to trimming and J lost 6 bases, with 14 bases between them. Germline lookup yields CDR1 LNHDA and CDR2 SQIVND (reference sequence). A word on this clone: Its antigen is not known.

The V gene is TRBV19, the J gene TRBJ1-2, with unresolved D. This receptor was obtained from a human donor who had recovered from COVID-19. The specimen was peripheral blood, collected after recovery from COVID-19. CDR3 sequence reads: CASSIGRLIDGYTF. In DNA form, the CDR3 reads TGTGCCAGTAGTATCGGTAGGCTCATAGATGGCTACACCTTC.